This T cell receptor (beta chain) appears in the sequencing data of a study of T cell repertoires in cytomegalovirus infection. The CDR3 runs 14 residues. Germline V gene sequence: CDR1 LGHNA, CDR2 YNFKEQ. V dropped 0 bases and J dropped 8 bases, with 13 bases sitting between them. One entry per CDR3 protein results from TCRdb running MiXCR on the reads. Of a few hundred thousand distinct CDR3 sequences listed, about 39% are singletons. This clonotype showed up many times. Its antigen is unidentified. The sequence came from a human donor in good health (CMV status not recorded). Some clones in this sample may be carry-over from other donors' samples. Sequenced here: cultured PBMCs, sampled from culture after CMV antigen stimulation. The rearrangement links TRBV4-2 to TRBJ1-2, with D unresolved. Here the CDR3 reads CASSQESGSVGYTF. CDR3 DNA: TGTGCCAGCAGCCAAGAATCGGGTTCCGTGGGCTACACCTTC.